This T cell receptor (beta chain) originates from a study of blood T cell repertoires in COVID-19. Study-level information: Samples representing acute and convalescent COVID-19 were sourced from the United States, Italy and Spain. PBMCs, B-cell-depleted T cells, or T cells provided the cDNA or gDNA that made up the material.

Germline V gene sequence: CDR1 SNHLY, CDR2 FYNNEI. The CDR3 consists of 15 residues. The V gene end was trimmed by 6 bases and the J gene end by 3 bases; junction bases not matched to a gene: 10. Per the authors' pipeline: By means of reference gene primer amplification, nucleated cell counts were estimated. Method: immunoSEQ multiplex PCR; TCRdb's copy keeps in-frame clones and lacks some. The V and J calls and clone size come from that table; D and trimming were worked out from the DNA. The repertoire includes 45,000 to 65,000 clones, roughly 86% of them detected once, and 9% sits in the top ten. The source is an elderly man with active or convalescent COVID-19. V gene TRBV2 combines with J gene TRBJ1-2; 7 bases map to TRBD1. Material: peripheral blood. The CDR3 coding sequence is TGTGCCAGCAGGAAACTGACAGGGTACGACTATGGCTACACCTTC. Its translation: CASRKLTGYDYGYTF.